A selection of T cell receptor beta chains follows, all from one sample in a study of blood T cell repertoires in COVID-19. Method: immunoSEQ multiplex PCR; TCRdb's copy keeps in-frame clones and lacks some. The sample lists 110,000 or so clones; around nine tenths were seen once. Sequenced input: peripheral blood. The receptors come from a woman aged 70 to 79 who had recovered from COVID-19. Each CDR3 is given with its conserved first and last residue. D genes are given only for firm matches. Rows give clone size only sometimes, using once, few, many, or a class for an expanded clone.

clone size | D gene | J gene | V gene | CDR3 DNA | CDR3 protein
- | - | TRBJ1-1 | TRBV30 | TGTGCCTGGAGTGACGGGGGGGCGGCTGAAGCTTTCTTT | CAWSDGGAAEAFF
- | TRBD1 | TRBJ1-1 | TRBV19 | TGTGCCAGTAGTCCTCGGACAGGGAACACTGAAGCTTTCTTT | CASSPRTGNTEAFF
- | - | TRBJ1-2 | TRBV19 | TGTGCCAGTAGAGGGGGGGTCGAGGACTACACCTTC | CASRGGVEDYTF
- | TRBD2 | TRBJ2-1 | TRBV19 | TGTGCCAGTAGTCGGGGGGGGGCGGACTCCTACAATGAGCAGTTCTTC | CASSRGGADSYNEQFF
few | TRBD1 | TRBJ1-3 | TRBV6-5 | TGTGCCAGCAGTCGGACAGGGTCCTCTGGAAACACCATATATTTT | CASSRTGSSGNTIYF
- | - | TRBJ2-1 | TRBV7-3 | TGTGCCAGCAGCCCCCCTCGGGCGGGAAGGGCCTACAATGAGCAGTTCTTC | CASSPPRAGRAYNEQFF
once | - | TRBJ1-3 | TRBV6-6 | TGTGCCAGCACCCCGAGACAGCCCGTCTCTGGAAACACCATATATTTT | CASTPRQPVSGNTIYF
- | TRBD2 | TRBJ2-1 | TRBV7-2 | TGTGCCAGCAGCGTTAGCGGGAGGGCTTCCTACAATGAGCAGTTCTTC | CASSVSGRASYNEQFF
- | - | TRBJ1-5 | TRBV9 | TGTGCCAGCAGCGTAGGAGGATTGGAGCCCCAGCATTTT | CASSVGGLEPQHF
- | TRBD1 | TRBJ1-4 | TRBV5-6 | TGTGCCAGCAGCTTGGCTGGACAGGGAAGTGAAAAACTGTTTTTT | CASSLAGQGSEKLFF
- | TRBD1 | TRBJ2-7 | TRBV6-5 | TGTGCCAGCTGGGACAGGGGGAATAACTACGAGCAGTACTTC | CASWDRGNNYEQYF
- | - | TRBJ1-2 | TRBV28 | TGTGCCAGCAGGCCCCCCGGCGGGGGCGGGTATGGCTACACCTTC | CASRPPGGGGYGYTF
once | - | TRBJ1-2 | TRBV25-1 | TGTGCCAGCAGTGAAAGGGACTCAGAGTTTGGCTACACCTTC | CASSERDSEFGYTF
- | - | TRBJ1-1 | TRBV6-9 | TGTGCCAGCAGTTATTATGGCCGCCGGGACACTGAAGCTTTCTTT | CASSYYGRRDTEAFF
once | TRBD2 | TRBJ2-3 | TRBV2 | TGTGCCAGCACGTTGGCGGGGGAAACAGATACGCAGTATTTT | CASTLAGETDTQYF
- | TRBD2 | TRBJ2-3 | TRBV4-2 | TGTGCCAGCAGCCGGGGGACGGCCAGCGGGGGGGCAGATACGCAGTATTTT | CASSRGTASGGADTQYF
- | TRBD1 | TRBJ1-1 | TRBV5-4 | TGTGCCAGCAGCGAGGGACAGGGGACTGAAGCTTTCTTT | CASSEGQGTEAFF
- | - | TRBJ1-5 | TRBV2 | TGTGCCAGCAGTGAAGCGCCCTGGGCCTACAATCAGCCCCAGCATTTT | CASSEAPWAYNQPQHF
- | - | TRBJ2-1 | TRBV9 | TGTGCCAGCGGGGACTTTTACAATGAGCAGTTCTTC | CASGDFYNEQFF
- | - | TRBJ2-1 | TRBV9 | TGTGCCAGCAGCGTAGTCCCGGATCCCCTTGGAGGTGAGCAGTTCTTC | CASSVVPDPLGGEQFF
- | TRBD1 | TRBJ2-7 | TRBV7-8 | TGTGCCAGCACCGACAGGGGGACCTCCTCCTACGAGCAGTACTTC | CASTDRGTSSYEQYF